These 29 T cell receptor beta chains share one sample of origin, sequenced in a study of CD8+ T cells in alopecia areata (dated by TCRdb to 2016 to 2018). The sample's time point, from its label and the paper: around 28 days on oral tofacitinib. This specimen's treatment or condition label, per the study, means: oral pan-JAK inhibitor, 5-10 mg twice daily. Library construction relied on the immunoSEQ multiplex PCR assay. RNA was extracted from all samples and reverse transcribed into cDNA, which served as template for TCR sequencing. The clones in this table, taken by TCRdb from immuneACCESS, are in-frame only. Not every clone is retained; where verified, under half of the shortfall comes from an unresolved V gene, and the cause of the rest is unknown. This sample lists roughly 98,000 clones; roughly three fifths were detected once. The ten largest account for roughly 15% of the sample. Specimen: CD8+ T cells sorted from blood, collected at week 4, from a patient treated with tofacitinib. These receptors all stem from a human donor with alopecia areata.

V and J are TRBV19 and TRBJ1-1, with D perhaps TRBD1 (6 bases). The ends were cut back, 8 bases at V and 1 base at J, with 8 bases in the middle. The CDR3 is 12 amino acids. Germline lookup yields CDR1 LNHDA and CDR2 SQIVND (reference sequence). Here the CDR3 reads CASCRGNTEAFF. CDR3 coding DNA: TGTGCCAGTTGCAGGGGGAACACTGAAGCTTTCTTT.

This chain uses TRBV27 with TRBJ2-7; tentatively, D is TRBD1 (6 bases). The V and J ends lost 3 bases and 3 bases respectively, with 12 bases between them. Per germline, CDR1 MNHEY and CDR2 SMNVEV (reference sequence). The length of the CDR3 is 14 residues. In nucleotides, the CDR3 is TGTGCCAGCAGTTTCCGGGACAATAGCTACGAGCAGTACTTC. This sequence encodes CASSFRDNSYEQYF.

The chain carries TRBV4-3 and TRBJ2-3, with unresolved D. CDR3 size: 15 residues. The V gene's germline CDR1 is LGHNA and CDR2 YSLEER. V gave up 0 bases and J gave up 3 bases, with 10 bases separating them. The CDR3 loop is CASSQEGDATDTQYF. The CDR3 DNA is TGCGCCAGCAGCCAAGAGGGTGACGCAACAGATACGCAGTATTTT.

This clone was detected only a few times. The rearrangement links TRBV7-2 to TRBJ2-1; TRBD2 aligns across 7 bases. The V gene end was trimmed by 4 bases and the J gene end by 8 bases; junction bases not matched to a gene: 17. Germline V gives CDR1 SGHTA, CDR2 FQGNSA. This CDR3 has 17 amino acids. This CDR3 reads CASSSAFGRERADEQFF. CDR3 coding DNA: TGTGCCAGCAGCTCCGCTTTCGGGCGGGAGCGGGCGGATGAGCAGTTCTTC.

The chain couples TRBV16 to TRBJ1-2; possibly TRBD1 for D (6 bases). Per germline, CDR1 KGHSY and CDR2 FQNENV. This CDR3 region has 15 residues. Deletions cut 4 bases from V and 1 base from J, with 13 bases between. CDR3 protein: CASSRSTGSNYGYTF. CDR3 in DNA: TGTGCCAGCAGCCGATCGACAGGCAGTAACTATGGCTACACCTTC.

The rearrangement uses TRBV2 and TRBJ1-2, with 9 bases identical to TRBD1. The germline gives CDR1 SNHLY, CDR2 FYNNEI. After removal of 3 bases from V and 8 bases from J, the junction contained 4 bases not matched to a gene. The CDR3 loop spans 13 amino acids. The CDR3 DNA reads TGTGCCAGCAGTGAGGGGACAGGGCTCGGCTACACCTTC. Residues: CASSEGTGLGYTF.

The chain joins TRBV27 to TRBJ2-1; 7 positions match TRBD1. Germline CDR1 reads MNHEY; CDR2 reads SMNVEV (reference sequence). This CDR3 spans 15 amino acids. Trimming at V came to 7 bases and at J to 3 bases, leaving 9 bases not matched to a gene. The CDR3 region is CASNPMDRSYNEQFF. CDR3 sequence (DNA): TGTGCCAGCAACCCGATGGACAGGAGCTACAATGAGCAGTTCTTC.

The J gene is TRBJ1-1, the V gene TRBV7-9; D is unresolved. Germline values: CDR1 SEHNR, CDR2 FQNEAQ (reference sequence). The CDR3 is 14 residues long. Trimming cost V 7 bases and J 1 base, with 13 bases left between them. CDR3 DNA sequence: TGTGCCAGCAACCCACCCGGCGGGAACACTGAAGCTTTCTTT. This gives the protein CASNPPGGNTEAFF.

The V gene is TRBV5-4, the J gene TRBJ1-3; D is undetermined. The V and J ends lost 0 bases and 2 bases respectively, with 6 bases between them. This CDR3 comprises 14 residues. The V gene's germline CDR1 is SGHNT and CDR2 YYREEE (reference sequence). CDR3 in DNA: TGTGCCAGCAGCTTGGAACAGACTGGAAACACCATATATTTT. This sequence encodes CASSLEQTGNTIYF.

This clone was counted between two and nine times. Other DNA sequences of this sample code for an identical CDR3. V gene TRBV29-1 combines with J gene TRBJ1-1; unclear D gene. This CDR3 contains 12 residues. Germline V gene lookup returns CDR1 SQVTM and CDR2 ANQGSEA. V dropped 6 bases and J dropped 0 bases, with 8 bases sitting between them. CDR3 region: CSVDSMNTEAFF. The CDR3 DNA is TGCAGCGTGGACTCCATGAACACTGAAGCTTTCTTT.

This chain connects TRBV29-1 to TRBJ2-7, with D possibly being TRBD1 (6 bases). Germline V gene data show CDR1 as SQVTM and CDR2 as ANQGSEA. Trimming removed 4 bases from V and 3 bases from J, with 16 bases in between. The CDR3 runs to 14 residues. CDR3 loop: CSVGRATGFYEQYF. CDR3 DNA sequence: TGCAGCGTTGGTAGGGCGACAGGATTCTACGAGCAGTACTTC.

This clone has just one count. This likely came from a read error, as a far larger clone is one base away. The J gene is TRBJ1-1, the V gene TRBV5-6; 9 bases are a match to TRBD1. The CDR3 runs to 16 residues. V lost 0 bases and J lost 3; bases outside the gene matches: 6. Germline V gene sequence: CDR1 SGHDT, CDR2 YYEEEE. CDR3 bases: TGTGCCAGCAGCTTGGGGAAGGGACAGGGCGACACTGAAGCTTTCTTT. Translation gives CASSLGKGQGDTEAFF.

This rearrangement joins TRBV30 to TRBJ2-2; D is perhaps TRBD1 (6 bases). Germline V CDR1 and CDR2: GTSNPN, SVGIG (reference sequence). The CDR3 covers 15 residues. V shed 3 bases and J shed 0 bases, with 11 bases lying between them. CDR3 in amino acids: CAWRAGTTNTGELFF. In DNA form, the CDR3 reads TGTGCCTGGAGGGCCGGGACAACGAACACCGGGGAGCTGTTTTTT. The variable domain in full, completed from reference TRBV30 and TRBJ2-2, reads SQTIHQWPATLVQPVGSPLSLECTVEGTSNPNLYWYRQAAGRGLQLLFYSVGIGQISSEVPQNLSASRPQDRQFILSSKKLLLSDSGFYLCAWRAGTTNTGELFFGEGSRLTVL.

The sample holds a few counts of this clone. The chain joins TRBV27 to TRBJ2-6, with D tentatively TRBD1 (6 bases). CDR1 and CDR2 (germline): MNHEY, SMNVEV (reference sequence). V lost 2 bases, J lost 6 bases, and 8 bases lay in between. There are 14 residues in the CDR3. The CDR3: CASSLRGQANVLTF. DNA of the CDR3: TGTGCCAGCAGTTTAAGGGGACAGGCCAACGTCCTGACTTTC.

This rearrangement joins TRBV6-4 to TRBJ2-1; 13 positions agree with TRBD2. V lost 4 bases and J lost 6; bases outside the gene matches: 0. This CDR3 is 14 amino acids long. Per the germline V gene, CDR1 is MRHNA and CDR2 is SNTAGT. As DNA, the CDR3 is TGTGCCAGCAGTGGACTAGCGGGGGGCAATGAGCAGTTCTTC. Translating it yields CASSGLAGGNEQFF.

The CDR3 DNA sequence: TGTGCCAGCAAAGGACAGGCCCCCGGGGCCAACGTCCTGACTTTC. Translating it yields CASKGQAPGANVLTF. The chain uses TRBV10-3 and TRBJ2-6; 7 bases agree with TRBD1. Germline V gene lookup returns CDR1 ENHRY and CDR2 SYGVKD. This CDR3 has 15 residues. V trimming: 10 bases; J trimming: 4 bases; junction bases outside the gene matches: 10.

The rearrangement uses TRBV7-2 and TRBJ1-1; perhaps TRBD1 as D (5 bases). Trimming took off 2 bases at V and 11 bases at J, with 18 bases between the two ends. Germline CDR1 reads SGHTA; CDR2 reads FQGNSA. CDR3 length: 14 residues. The chain's CDR3 is CASSLWEEGIGAFF. CDR3 DNA sequence: TGTGCCAGCAGCTTATGGGAAGAGGGGATTGGCGCTTTCTTT.

The rearrangement joins TRBV5-1 to TRBJ1-5; D unclear. Germline-derived CDR1 and CDR2 are SGHRS and YFSETQ. V was clipped by 1 base and J by 4 bases, with 6 bases between them. This CDR3 has 13 residues. This CDR3 is CASSLKPNQPQHF. DNA of the CDR3: TGCGCCAGCAGCTTGAAACCGAATCAGCCCCAGCATTTT.

This chain connects TRBV7-2 to TRBJ2-3, with 7 bases that match TRBD2. CDR3 length: 15 amino acids. Per germline, CDR1 SGHTA and CDR2 FQGNSA. V dropped 3 bases and J dropped 0; count of bases not matched to a gene: 3. This chain's CDR3 is CASSFGTTSTDTQYF. The CDR3 coding sequence is TGTGCCAGCAGCTTCGGGACTACTAGCACAGATACGCAGTATTTT.

The CDR3: CASWMYGLGETQYF. The DNA of the CDR3 is TGTGCCAGTTGGATGTACGGGCTCGGGGAGACCCAGTACTTC. V is TRBV6-5 and J is TRBJ2-5; D not certain. CDR3 size: 14 residues. Germline assignment: CDR1 MNHEY and CDR2 SVGAGI. Trimming stripped 9 bases from V and 5 bases from J, with 19 bases between.

This clone occurred once. The chain couples TRBV29-1 to TRBJ2-7, with a weak D call TRBD1 (6 bases). This CDR3 comprises 15 residues. Trimming pared 0 bases from V and 3 bases from J, leaving 15 bases between. CDR1 and CDR2 from the germline V gene are SQVTM and ANQGSEA. As DNA, the CDR3 is TGCAGCGTTGAAGATCCGCGGACAGAACGCTACGAGCAGTACTTC. Translating it yields CSVEDPRTERYEQYF.

This clone was recorded once. The chain uses TRBV27 and TRBJ1-2; no clear D gene. The CDR3 loop spans 11 amino acids. Germline CDR1 is MNHEY and CDR2 is SMNVEV (reference sequence). The V end lost 8 bases, the J end lost 4 bases, and 8 bases lay between the germline ends. The DNA for the CDR3 is TGTGCCAGCGGCGTGTTCTATGGCTACACCTTC. Translation gives CASGVFYGYTF.

The J gene is TRBJ2-5, the V gene TRBV7-9, with unresolved D. The germline gives CDR1 SEHNR, CDR2 FQNEAQ (reference sequence). The CDR3 extends over 14 amino acids. Trimming removed 3 bases at V and 5 bases at J, with 13 bases between. The CDR3 sequence: CASSFSGSRETQYF. CDR3 coding DNA: TGTGCCAGCAGCTTCTCGGGCAGCCGCGAGACCCAGTACTTC.

This chain connects TRBV7-9 to TRBJ2-1; D not resolved. Germline loops: CDR1 SEHNR, CDR2 FQNEAQ (reference sequence). The V and J ends lost 1 base and 10 bases respectively, with 8 bases between them. This CDR3 is built from 12 residues. CDR3: CASSLDPSEQFF. For the CDR3, the DNA is TGTGCCAGCAGCTTAGATCCCAGCGAGCAGTTCTTC.

The J gene is TRBJ2-5, the V gene TRBV4-1; 13 bases are shared with TRBD2. Germline V gives CDR1 MGHRA, CDR2 YSYEKL. Unmatched junction bases numbered 3, after V lost 4 bases and J lost 1 base. The CDR3 extends over 16 amino acids. CDR3 region: CASSPRTSGGQETQYF. The CDR3 DNA reads TGCGCCAGCAGCCCCAGGACTAGCGGGGGCCAAGAGACCCAGTACTTC.

This chain uses TRBV5-1 with TRBJ2-2; 9 bases align to TRBD1. Germline CDR1 SGHRS, CDR2 YFSETQ. This CDR3 has 17 residues. Trimming took 4 bases from V and 4 from J; bases not matched to a gene: 11. The CDR3 loop is CASSPVGDRGSTGELFF. Written as DNA, the CDR3 is TGCGCCAGCAGCCCTGTAGGTGACAGGGGGAGCACCGGGGAGCTGTTTTTT.

The rearrangement joins TRBV27 to TRBJ1-1; no definite D call. CDR1 and CDR2 (germline): MNHEY, SMNVEV (reference sequence). The CDR3 has 13 amino acids. Trimming stripped 6 bases from V and 1 base from J, with 9 bases between. The CDR3 DNA follows: TGTGCCAGCAGGGTTCAAGGGAACACTGAAGCTTTCTTT. This encodes CASRVQGNTEAFF.

The genes are TRBV29-1 and TRBJ1-2, with 8 nucleotides matching TRBD1. The germline CDR1 and CDR2 sequences are SQVTM and ANQGSEA. The CDR3 has 15 amino acids. Unmatched junction bases numbered 4, after V lost 1 base and J lost 0 bases. The CDR3 nucleotides are TGCAGCGTTGAAGGGGACAGGCCGTCTAACTATGGCTACACCTTC. Protein product: CSVEGDRPSNYGYTF.

A few counts support this clone. This sequence joins TRBV29-1 and TRBJ2-5, with 14 bases matching TRBD2. The CDR3 covers 18 residues. The germline V gene encodes CDR1 SQVTM and CDR2 ANQGSEA. V lost 6 bases and J lost 1; bases outside the gene matches: 13. For the CDR3, the DNA is TGCAGCGTGCCCCCGGGACTAGCGGGGGTAAGAGGCCAAGAGACCCAGTACTTC. Residues: CSVPPGLAGVRGQETQYF.